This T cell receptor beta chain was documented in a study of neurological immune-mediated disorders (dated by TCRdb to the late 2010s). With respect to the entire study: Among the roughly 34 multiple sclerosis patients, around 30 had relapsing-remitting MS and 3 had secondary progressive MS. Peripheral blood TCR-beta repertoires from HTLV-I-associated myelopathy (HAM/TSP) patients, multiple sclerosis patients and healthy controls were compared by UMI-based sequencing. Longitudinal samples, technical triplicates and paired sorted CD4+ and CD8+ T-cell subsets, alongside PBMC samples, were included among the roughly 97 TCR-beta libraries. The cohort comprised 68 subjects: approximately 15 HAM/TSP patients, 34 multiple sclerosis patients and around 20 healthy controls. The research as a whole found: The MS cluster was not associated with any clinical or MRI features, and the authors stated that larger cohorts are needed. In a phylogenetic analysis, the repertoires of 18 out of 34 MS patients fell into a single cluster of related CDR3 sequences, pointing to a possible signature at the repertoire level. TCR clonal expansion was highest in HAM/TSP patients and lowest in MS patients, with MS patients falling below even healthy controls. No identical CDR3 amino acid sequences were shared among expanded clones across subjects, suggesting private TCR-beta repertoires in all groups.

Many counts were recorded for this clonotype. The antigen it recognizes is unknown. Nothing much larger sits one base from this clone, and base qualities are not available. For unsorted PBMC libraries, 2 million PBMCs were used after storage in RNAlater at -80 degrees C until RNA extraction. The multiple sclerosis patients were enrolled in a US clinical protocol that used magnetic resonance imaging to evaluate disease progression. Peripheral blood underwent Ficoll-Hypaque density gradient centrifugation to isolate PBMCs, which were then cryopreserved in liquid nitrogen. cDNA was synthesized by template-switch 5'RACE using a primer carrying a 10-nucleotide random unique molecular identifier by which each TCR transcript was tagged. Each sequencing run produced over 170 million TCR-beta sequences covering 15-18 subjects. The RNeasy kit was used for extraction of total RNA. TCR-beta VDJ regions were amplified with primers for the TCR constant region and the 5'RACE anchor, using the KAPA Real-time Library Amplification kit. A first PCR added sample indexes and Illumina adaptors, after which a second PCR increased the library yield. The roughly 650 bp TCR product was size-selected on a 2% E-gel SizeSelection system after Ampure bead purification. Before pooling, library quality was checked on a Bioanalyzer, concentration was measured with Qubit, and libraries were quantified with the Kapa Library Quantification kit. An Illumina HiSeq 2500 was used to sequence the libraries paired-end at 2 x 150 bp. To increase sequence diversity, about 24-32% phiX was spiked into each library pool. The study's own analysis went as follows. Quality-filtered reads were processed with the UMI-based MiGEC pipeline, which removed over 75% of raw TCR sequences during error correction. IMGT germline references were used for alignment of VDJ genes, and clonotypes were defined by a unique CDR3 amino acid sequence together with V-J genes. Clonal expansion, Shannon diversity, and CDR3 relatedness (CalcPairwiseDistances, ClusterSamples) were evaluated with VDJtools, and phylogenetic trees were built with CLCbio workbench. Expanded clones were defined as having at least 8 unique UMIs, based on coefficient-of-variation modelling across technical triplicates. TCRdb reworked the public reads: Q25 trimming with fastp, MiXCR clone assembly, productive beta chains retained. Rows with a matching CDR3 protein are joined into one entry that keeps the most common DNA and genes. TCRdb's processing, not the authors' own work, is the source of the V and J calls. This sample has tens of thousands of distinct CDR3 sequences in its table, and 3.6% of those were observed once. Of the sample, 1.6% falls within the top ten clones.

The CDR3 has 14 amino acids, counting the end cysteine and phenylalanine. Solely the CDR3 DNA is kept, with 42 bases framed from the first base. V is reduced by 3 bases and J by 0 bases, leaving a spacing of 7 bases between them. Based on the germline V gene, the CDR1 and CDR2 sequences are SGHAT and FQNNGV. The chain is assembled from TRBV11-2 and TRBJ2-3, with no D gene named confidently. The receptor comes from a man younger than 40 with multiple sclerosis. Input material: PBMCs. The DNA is TGTGCCAGCAGCTTCCAGAGCAGCACAGATACGCAGTATTTT. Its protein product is CASSFQSSTDTQYF.